The 10 T cell receptor beta chains listed next were all sequenced from one sample in a study of OX40 agonist ivuxolimab in advanced cancers. Assay: immunoSEQ multiplex PCR; the TCRdb copy retains only in-frame clones and omits some. The top ten hold 7.3% of the sample, which has 75,000 to 90,000 clones, approximately 84% seen once. The sample was CD4+ or CD8+ T cells sorted from blood, taken in a trial of the OX40 agonist ivuxolimab. The receptors stem from an adult with an advanced solid tumor such as melanoma, head and neck, liver or kidney cancer.

The chain carries TRBV9 and TRBJ1-2, with 10 bases identical to TRBD1. Trimming at V came to 3 bases and at J to 8 bases, leaving 16 bases not matched to a gene. The CDR3 spans 17 residues. Germline-derived CDR1 and CDR2 are SGDLS and YYNGEE. The CDR3 spells CASSEGGVGTGEEGYTF. In DNA form, the CDR3 reads TGTGCCAGCAGCGAAGGGGGAGTCGGGACAGGGGAAGAAGGCTACACCTTC.

The chain couples TRBV6-1 to TRBJ2-3; no firm D call. Germline CDR1 MNHNS, CDR2 SASEGT. The CDR3 consists of 14 residues. Deletions cut 7 bases from V and 1 base from J, with 12 bases between. CDR3 sequence: CASKSGGRTDTQYF. The DNA of the CDR3 is TGTGCCAGCAAGTCGGGTGGTCGCACAGATACGCAGTATTTT.

This clone appeared once. The V and J genes are TRBV5-8 and TRBJ2-3; D uncertain. V gave up 4 bases and J gave up 4 bases, with 4 bases separating them. The CDR3 runs 11 residues. The V gene's germline CDR1 is SGHTS and CDR2 YDEGEE. The CDR3 is CASSLSDTQYF. CDR3 bases: TGTGCCAGCAGCCTTTCAGATACGCAGTATTTT.

This rearrangement joins TRBV10-3 to TRBJ1-2, with 9 bases that match TRBD1. CDR3 length: 14 residues. The V and J ends lost 6 bases and 8 bases, in that order; junction bases with no gene match: 10. Germline assignment: CDR1 ENHRY and CDR2 SYGVKD. In DNA, the CDR3 is TGTGCCATCAGCACTACCGGACAGGGGTGGGGCTACACCTTC. It codes for CAISTTGQGWGYTF.

This clone is a singleton in its sample. The chain employs TRBV6-1 and TRBJ2-5, with a tentative D call TRBD1 (6 bases). The assigned J gene may be wrong: the sequence end matches TRBJ2-7 better. Germline V gene sequence: CDR1 MNHNS, CDR2 SASEGT. The CDR3 runs to 14 residues. The CDR3 reads CASRSTGASYEQYF. The CDR3 DNA is TGTGCCAGCAGGTCGACAGGAGCCTCCTACGAGCAGTACTTC.

V and J are TRBV6-1 and TRBJ2-1; TRBD2 might be the D (5 bases). CDR3 length: 15 amino acids. Germline V gene sequence: CDR1 MNHNS, CDR2 SASEGT. V lost 6 bases and J lost 2, with 14 bases in between. CDR3 residues: CASSADGGAYNEQFF. The CDR3 nucleotides read TGTGCCAGCAGCGCTGACGGAGGCGCCTACAATGAGCAGTTCTTC.

The J gene is TRBJ1-2, the V gene TRBV18; tentatively, D is TRBD1 (5 bases). The V end lost 4 bases, the J end lost 8 bases, and 14 bases lay between the germline ends. CDR3 length equals 13 residues. Germline assignment: CDR1 KGHSH and CDR2 LQKENI. CDR3 residues: CASSLRGGDGYTF. The CDR3 DNA follows: TGTGCCAGCTCACTGCGGGGAGGGGACGGCTACACCTTC. The full variable domain, its missing parts supplied by reference TRBV18 and TRBJ1-2, is NAGVMQNPRHLVRRRGQEARLRCSPMKGHSHVYWYRQLPEEGLKFMVYLQKENIIDESGMPKERFSAEFPKEGPSILRIQQVVRGDSAAYFCASSLRGGDGYTFGSGTRLTVV.

This rearrangement joins TRBV7-2 to TRBJ2-7; 9 bases fit TRBD2. In germline, CDR1 is SGHTA, CDR2 FQGNSA. V was clipped by 7 bases and J by 1 base; unmatched bases: 5. CDR3 length: 14 residues. The chain's CDR3 is CASTLGLASYEQYF. CDR3 nucleotide sequence: TGTGCCAGCACCCTGGGACTAGCTTCCTACGAGCAGTACTTC.

The chain uses TRBV5-5 and TRBJ2-5; D remains ambiguous. Per germline, CDR1 SGHKS and CDR2 YYEKEE (reference sequence). Between the trimmed V and J ends, which lost 2 bases and 5 bases, there was a span of 7 bases. There are 12 residues in the CDR3. CDR3 loop: CASSFMGETQYF. As DNA, the CDR3 is TGTGCCAGCAGCTTCATGGGTGAGACCCAGTACTTC.

The CDR3 DNA is TGTGCCAGTAGACAGGTTAGCACAGATACGCAGTATTTT. It is translated as CASRQVSTDTQYF. The genes are TRBV19 and TRBJ2-3, with D perhaps matching TRBD1 (5 bases). V lost 6 bases and J 0 bases, leaving 7 bases between the germline ends. The CDR3 has 13 residues. Germline V gene data show CDR1 as LNHDA and CDR2 as SQIVND (reference sequence).